The entry below gives a single T cell receptor (beta chain) sequence along with its context. The sample comes from a study of blood T cell repertoires in COVID-19. Looking at the study overall: Donors in the United States, Italy and Spain gave samples during acute or convalescent COVID-19. T cells, B-cell-depleted T cells, or PBMCs supplied cDNA or gDNA.

Germline-derived CDR1 and CDR2 are MNHEY and SVGEGT. The CDR3 spans 15 residues. V was shortened by 2 bases and J by 4 bases, with 15 bases between the two germline ends. Source study methods: How many nucleated cells were present was estimated from reference gene primer amplification. Generated by immunoSEQ multiplex PCR, the TCRdb table keeps only in-frame clones and is missing some. V and J calls plus clone size are reproduced from that table; the DNA served to infer D and trimming. The repertoire includes some 200,000 clones, approximately 81% of them detected once, and roughly a tenth sits in the top ten.

The V call is TRBV6-2 or TRBV6-3, the J call TRBJ2-7; D may be TRBD1 (6 bases). The source is a woman aged 80 or older with acute or convalescent COVID-19. The sequenced material came from peripheral blood. CDR3 loop: CASSYNVAGAYEQYF. CDR3 nucleotide sequence: TGTGCCAGCAGTTACAACGTGGCAGGGGCTTACGAGCAGTACTTC.